These T cell receptor beta chains were read from a single sample in a study of blood T cell repertoires in COVID-19. Measured with immunoSEQ multiplex PCR; TCRdb has only the in-frame clones, and not every one. Here the sample spans approximately 260,000 clones, about 80% being singletons. Sequencing input: peripheral blood. The origin of the receptors is an elderly woman with acute or convalescent COVID-19. Both conserved end residues are part of each CDR3. A D gene is named only where the DNA matches it firmly. Where a row states a size, it is once, few, many or the class of an expanded clone; other rows omit it.

J	D	size	V	DNA	CDR3
TRBJ1-2	TRBD1	-	TRBV9	TGTGCCAGCAGCGCAGGGACAGGGGGCGTCTATGGCTACACCTTC	CASSAGTGGVYGYTF
TRBJ2-1	-	-	TRBV5-1	TGCGCCAGCAGCCGGGATGGACAGAACAATGAGCAGTTCTTC	CASSRDGQNNEQFF
TRBJ2-1	-	-	TRBV7-8	TGTGCCAGCAGCCCCGCCCCGCTACTGGGGGGAAATGAGCAGTTCTTC	CASSPAPLLGGNEQFF
TRBJ1-1	-	-	TRBV20-1	TGCAGTGCTAGTTTTGGCAGGGGAACTGAAGCTTTCTTT	CSASFGRGTEAFF
TRBJ2-3	-	-	TRBV3-1/TRBV3-2	TGTGCCAGCAGCCAAGCTGGCGCGGGCACGCAGTATTTT	CASSQAGAGTQYF
TRBJ1-2	-	-	TRBV19	TGTGCCAGTAGTATACAGGGCGCTGGCTACACCTTC	CASSIQGAGYTF
TRBJ1-5	-	-	TRBV19	TGTGCCAGTAGTATAGGTCAGGGTCGTCAGCCCCAGCATTTT	CASSIGQGRQPQHF
TRBJ2-1	TRBD1	-	TRBV7-9	TGTGCCAGCAGCCCCAGGACAGGGGCTGATTCCTACAATGAGCAGTTCTTC	CASSPRTGADSYNEQFF
TRBJ1-5	-	-	TRBV5-1	TGCGCCAGCAGCTTGGAACAGGGTGGTCAGCCCCAGCATTTT	CASSLEQGGQPQHF
TRBJ1-5	TRBD1	-	TRBV7-9	TGTGCCAGCAGCGAGGACAGGGTGGGCAATCAGCCCCAGCATTTT	CASSEDRVGNQPQHF
TRBJ2-5	TRBD1	-	TRBV5-1	TGCGCCAGCAGGTCGGGCCGGGACAGGCAAGAGACCCAGTACTTC	CASRSGRDRQETQYF
TRBJ1-5	-	-	TRBV21-1	TGTGCCAGCAGCAAAAGGAGGGGGCACTATAAGAGGCAGCCCCAGCATTTT	CASSKRRGHYKRQPQHF
TRBJ2-7	TRBD1	-	TRBV7-9	TGTGCCAGCAGCCTTCCGGACAGGGGGCTGTACGAGCAGTACTTC	CASSLPDRGLYEQYF
TRBJ1-1	TRBD1	-	TRBV2	TGTGCCAGCAGCTCCCCCGGACAGGCGTATACTGAAGCTTTCTTT	CASSSPGQAYTEAFF
TRBJ1-1	TRBD1	-	TRBV20-1	TGCAGTGCTAGTCGGGACAGGGCCACTGAAGCTTTCTTT	CSASRDRATEAFF
TRBJ2-1	TRBD2	-	TRBV15	TGTGCCACCAGCAGAGTTGATAGCGGGGGGTACAATGAGCAGTTCTTC	CATSRVDSGGYNEQFF
TRBJ2-2	-	-	TRBV6-5	TGTGCCAGCAGACCCCCGGGACAAAGCACCGGGGAGCTGTTTTTT	CASRPPGQSTGELFF
TRBJ1-2	-	few	TRBV25-1	TGTGCCAGCTCAGGGGTTGGCTACACCTTC	CASSGVGYTF
TRBJ2-1	-	few	TRBV9	TGTGCCAGCAGCGGGCTCGGCGCTAGCGCGTACAATGAGCAGTTCTTC	CASSGLGASAYNEQFF
TRBJ2-2	-	-	TRBV6-6	TGTGCCAGCAGTCCCTTGAAAGAGAGGGTCCCCTACACCGGGGAGCTGTTTTTT	CASSPLKERVPYTGELFF
TRBJ2-1	-	-	TRBV3-1/TRBV3-2	TGTGCCAGCAGCGAAGGACAGTCAGGGGAGCAGTTCTTC	CASSEGQSGEQFF
TRBJ1-5	-	-	TRBV28	TGTGCCAGCAGCAAATACATATCGGGAGGCAGGGGAAGATCGAGCAATCAGCCCCAGCATTTT	CASSKYISGGRGRSSNQPQHF
TRBJ2-7	TRBD1	-	TRBV5-1	TGCGCCAGCAGCCGGTCCGGGACAGGGCACTACGAGCAGTACTTC	CASSRSGTGHYEQYF
TRBJ2-7	-	many	TRBV19	TGTGCCAGTAGTAGGAGCCCTGGGGCCGTCTACGAGCAGTACTTC	CASSRSPGAVYEQYF
TRBJ2-6	TRBD1	once	TRBV10-1	TGCGCCAGCAGTGAGTCGAGACAGGGCGCCTCTGGGGCCAACGTCCTGACTTTC	CASSESRQGASGANVLTF
TRBJ1-2	-	-	TRBV28	TGTGCCAGCAGCCCACGAGACAGGTGGGGCTACACCTTC	CASSPRDRWGYTF
TRBJ1-5	TRBD1	few	TRBV24-1	TGTGCCACCAGCCGGGACAGCCGCAATCAGCCCCAGCATTTT	CATSRDSRNQPQHF
TRBJ2-7	-	-	TRBV6-6	TGTGCCAGCAATAGGGGTCACCCGTACGAGCAGTACTTC	CASNRGHPYEQYF
TRBJ2-1	TRBD1	-	TRBV7-9	TGTGCCAGCAGCTTCCCGGGACAGGGAAACAATGAGCAGTTCTTC	CASSFPGQGNNEQFF
TRBJ2-2	-	-	TRBV3-1/TRBV3-2	TGTGCCAGCAGCCAGACAGGGAACACCGGGGAGCTGTTTTTT	CASSQTGNTGELFF
TRBJ2-3	-	once	TRBV7-2	TGTGCCAGCAGCTTTCCGGGGACAGATACGCAGTATTTT	CASSFPGTDTQYF
TRBJ2-7	-	-	TRBV19	TGTGCCAGTAGTCCCCGGGACATCTTGGGACACTACGAGCAGTACTTC	CASSPRDILGHYEQYF
TRBJ2-5	-	few	TRBV11-3	TGTGCCAGCACCAAAAGGGAAGGACAGCAAGAGACCCAGTACTTC	CASTKREGQQETQYF
TRBJ1-1	-	-	TRBV5-1	TGCGCCAGCAGCTGGGGGCGTGGGGTCATCAACACTGAAGCTTTCTTT	CASSWGRGVINTEAFF
TRBJ2-7	TRBD1	-	TRBV7-9	TGTGCCAGCAGCTTAACCGGGACAGGGAGCTCCTACGAGCAGTACTTC	CASSLTGTGSSYEQYF
TRBJ1-3	-	-	TRBV12-3/TRBV12-4	TGTGCCAGCAGCCAAAACGGGAACACCATATATTTT	CASSQNGNTIYF
TRBJ1-5	TRBD1	-	TRBV2	TGTGCCAGCAGCGCAACAGGGGGAACTGGCCAGCCCCAGCATTTT	CASSATGGTGQPQHF